The clone carrying this T cell receptor (beta chain) was seen many times. Its antigen is as yet unknown. Memory CD4+ T cells were sorted as CD4+CD45RO+CD25- cells. Findings and caveats of the study: Tumor memory CD4+ T cell TCR gene usage clustered with blood and lymph node memory CD4+ cells and lymph node naive CD4+ cells.

Looked up from germline, CDR1 is SGHVS and CDR2 is FNYEAQ. The ends lost 5 bases at V and 2 bases at J; junction bases unmatched: 7. The CDR3 has 15 residues. After constant-region reverse-primer amplification, full-length variable regions underwent semi-nested PCR with Nested Universal Primer A. MiXCR, run by TCRdb on the 5' RACE reads, gives a single entry per CDR3 protein. The sample carries about 64,000 distinct CDR3 sequences, around a fifth recorded once. This TCR came from a female donor with breast cancer. This sequence joins TRBV7-6 and TRBJ2-3; 7 bases line up with TRBD1. The sample consisted of memory CD4+ T cells sorted from a lymph node. Noted subset: memory CD4+ T cells, CD4+CD45RO+CD25-. CDR3 in amino acids: CASSDPGQPTDTQYF. In DNA, the CDR3 is TGTGCCAGCAGCGACCCGGGACAGCCCACAGATACGCAGTATTTT.